The rows below give T cell receptor beta chains drawn from one sample of a study of blood T cell repertoires in COVID-19. Libraries were prepared by immunoSEQ multiplex PCR; TCRdb keeps only in-frame clonotypes and omits some of them. The profile covers approximately 120,000 clones, with roughly three quarters appearing a single time and 37% taken by the ten largest. Sequencing used peripheral blood. The receptors stem from a middle-aged man with active or convalescent COVID-19. CDR3s include the opening cysteine and the closing phenylalanine or tryptophan. The order of the fields is clone size, J gene, D gene, V gene, CDR3 protein, CDR3 DNA. D genes are given only for firm matches. The listing skips clone size in some rows; elsewhere it reads once, few, many or a size class.

clone size: few
J gene: TRBJ1-5
D gene: TRBD1
V gene: TRBV14
CDR3 protein: CASSQGQSSPQHF
CDR3 DNA: TGTGCCAGCAGCCAGGGACAGTCTTCACCCCAGCATTTT

clone size: .
J gene: TRBJ2-2
D gene: .
V gene: TRBV5-6
CDR3 protein: CASSYRTTLNTGELFF
CDR3 DNA: TGTGCCAGCAGCTACCGGACAACCCTGAACACCGGGGAGCTGTTTTTT

clone size: .
J gene: TRBJ1-2
D gene: TRBD1
V gene: TRBV5-1
CDR3 protein: CASSLRDSGYGYTF
CDR3 DNA: TGCGCCAGCAGCTTGAGGGACAGTGGCTATGGCTACACCTTC

clone size: .
J gene: TRBJ2-5
D gene: .
V gene: TRBV2
CDR3 protein: CASSAGAETQYF
CDR3 DNA: TGTGCCAGCAGTGCAGGGGCCGAGACCCAGTACTTC

clone size: .
J gene: TRBJ1-6
D gene: .
V gene: TRBV7-2
CDR3 protein: CASSLEGGLINNSPLHF
CDR3 DNA: TGTGCCAGCAGCTTAGAAGGGGGTCTGATAAATAATTCACCCCTCCACTTT

clone size: .
J gene: TRBJ1-1
D gene: .
V gene: TRBV5-1
CDR3 protein: CASSLDRVNTEAFF
CDR3 DNA: TGCGCCAGCAGCTTGGACAGAGTGAACACTGAAGCTTTCTTT

clone size: .
J gene: TRBJ2-5
D gene: TRBD1
V gene: TRBV7-3
CDR3 protein: CASSPRQGETQYF
CDR3 DNA: TGTGCCAGCAGCCCTCGACAGGGAGAGACCCAGTACTTC

clone size: .
J gene: TRBJ1-1
D gene: TRBD1
V gene: TRBV28
CDR3 protein: CASSPSGTANTEAFF
CDR3 DNA: TGTGCCAGCAGTCCATCCGGGACAGCGAACACTGAAGCTTTCTTT

clone size: .
J gene: TRBJ2-7
D gene: .
V gene: TRBV12-3/TRBV12-4
CDR3 protein: CASSFGQLYEQYF
CDR3 DNA: TGTGCCAGCAGTTTCGGACAGCTCTACGAGCAGTACTTC

clone size: .
J gene: TRBJ2-1
D gene: .
V gene: TRBV30
CDR3 protein: CAWGHLGASYNEQFF
CDR3 DNA: TGTGCCTGGGGCCACCTGGGGGCCTCCTACAATGAGCAGTTCTTC

clone size: once
J gene: TRBJ1-2
D gene: .
V gene: TRBV2
CDR3 protein: CASNERGGEDGYTF
CDR3 DNA: TGTGCCAGCAACGAAAGGGGAGGGGAGGACGGCTACACCTTC

clone size: .
J gene: TRBJ2-1
D gene: TRBD1
V gene: TRBV11-2
CDR3 protein: CASSLAGTGVSHEQFF
CDR3 DNA: TGTGCCAGCAGCTTAGCCGGGACAGGGGTTTCCCATGAGCAGTTCTTC

clone size: .
J gene: TRBJ1-2
D gene: .
V gene: TRBV13
CDR3 protein: CASSGLDYGYTF
CDR3 DNA: TGTGCCAGCAGCGGACTCGACTATGGCTACACCTTC

clone size: .
J gene: TRBJ2-1
D gene: .
V gene: TRBV24-1
CDR3 protein: CATAGASVMSYNEQFF
CDR3 DNA: TGTGCCACCGCTGGGGCTAGCGTTATGTCCTACAATGAGCAGTTCTTC

clone size: .
J gene: TRBJ1-5
D gene: .
V gene: TRBV7-2
CDR3 protein: CASSAPGSNGPQHF
CDR3 DNA: TGTGCCAGCAGCGCGCCGGGATCCAACGGCCCCCAGCATTTT

clone size: .
J gene: TRBJ1-5
D gene: TRBD1
V gene: TRBV6-5
CDR3 protein: CASRRQGGQPPQHF
CDR3 DNA: TGTGCCAGCAGGCGGCAGGGGGGTCAGCCGCCCCAGCATTTT

clone size: .
J gene: TRBJ1-1
D gene: .
V gene: TRBV6-1
CDR3 protein: CASSEAKINTEAFF
CDR3 DNA: TGTGCCAGCAGTGAAGCCAAAATCAACACTGAAGCTTTCTTT

clone size: .
J gene: TRBJ2-3
D gene: TRBD1
V gene: TRBV5-8
CDR3 protein: CASSLDRGQDTQYF
CDR3 DNA: TGTGCCAGCAGCCTCGACAGGGGCCAAGATACGCAGTATTTT

clone size: .
J gene: TRBJ1-1
D gene: TRBD1
V gene: TRBV11-2
CDR3 protein: CASSTYRGPSYEAFF
CDR3 DNA: TGTGCCAGCAGCACGTACAGGGGGCCCTCCTATGAAGCTTTCTTT

clone size: .
J gene: TRBJ1-2
D gene: TRBD1
V gene: TRBV5-6
CDR3 protein: CASSKQGADYGYTF
CDR3 DNA: TGTGCCAGCAGCAAACAGGGGGCGGACTATGGCTACACCTTC

clone size: .
J gene: TRBJ1-5
D gene: .
V gene: TRBV18
CDR3 protein: CASSLQGQGNQPQHF
CDR3 DNA: TGTGCCAGCTCGCTCCAGGGTCAGGGCAATCAGCCCCAGCATTTT

clone size: .
J gene: TRBJ2-2
D gene: .
V gene: TRBV5-4
CDR3 protein: CASLTEAGTNTGELFF
CDR3 DNA: TGTGCCAGCTTGACGGAGGCCGGGACAAACACCGGGGAGCTGTTTTTT

clone size: .
J gene: TRBJ1-1
D gene: .
V gene: TRBV5-1
CDR3 protein: CASSLEDISNTEAFF
CDR3 DNA: TGCGCCAGCAGCTTGGAGGACATCTCGAACACTGAAGCTTTCTTT

clone size: once
J gene: TRBJ1-3
D gene: .
V gene: TRBV11-2
CDR3 protein: CASSLDRVSGNTIYF
CDR3 DNA: TGTGCCAGCAGCTTAGACCGCGTCTCTGGAAACACCATATATTTT

clone size: .
J gene: TRBJ1-1
D gene: .
V gene: TRBV28
CDR3 protein: CASSLPGVNTEAFF
CDR3 DNA: TGTGCCAGCAGTTTACCAGGGGTAAACACTGAAGCTTTCTTT

clone size: .
J gene: TRBJ1-1
D gene: .
V gene: TRBV7-9
CDR3 protein: CASSGRGGTEAFF
CDR3 DNA: TGTGCCAGCAGCGGCCGTGGGGGGACTGAAGCTTTCTTT

clone size: .
J gene: TRBJ2-4
D gene: .
V gene: TRBV21-1
CDR3 protein: CASSPRWCETAPETLAKNIQYF
CDR3 DNA: TGTGCCAGCAGCCCCCGATGGTGCGAGACAGCTCCTGAAACCTTAGCCAAAAACATTCAGTACTTC

clone size: .
J gene: TRBJ2-1
D gene: TRBD1
V gene: TRBV9
CDR3 protein: CASSVRSGGSASSYNEQFF
CDR3 DNA: TGTGCCAGCAGCGTAAGGTCAGGGGGCTCTGCTAGCTCCTACAATGAGCAGTTCTTC

clone size: .
J gene: TRBJ1-1
D gene: .
V gene: TRBV6-5
CDR3 protein: CASSPPTGFEAFF
CDR3 DNA: TGTGCCAGCAGTCCTCCGACAGGTTTTGAAGCTTTCTTT

clone size: .
J gene: TRBJ2-1
D gene: TRBD1
V gene: TRBV24-1
CDR3 protein: CATSDFPGTGNNEQFF
CDR3 DNA: TGTGCCACCAGTGATTTTCCCGGGACAGGGAACAATGAGCAGTTCTTC

clone size: .
J gene: TRBJ1-6
D gene: .
V gene: TRBV27
CDR3 protein: CASSLRGYNSPLHF
CDR3 DNA: TGTGCCAGCAGTTTACGCGGTTATAATTCACCCCTCCACTTT